These 24 T cell receptor beta chains were all obtained from the same sample, sequenced in a study of metastatic and nonmetastatic thyroid tumors. From the PCR reads, TCRdb re-called clones with MiXCR. The table lists tens of thousands of clones, around 12% of them singletons. Thyroid surgery was performed in patients who had received no treatment beforehand. Sequenced: tumor tissue. All receptors derive from a female donor with papillary thyroid cancer or a benign thyroid nodule (not recorded which). Some clones in this sample may be carry-over from other donors' samples.

The table lists this clone with many counts. CDR3 loop: CSVIPPQIGDTQYF. DNA of the CDR3: TGCAGTGTAATCCCCCCCCAAATCGGAGATACGCAGTATTTT. The chain uses TRBV20-1 and TRBJ2-3; unclear D gene. CDR1 and CDR2 (germline): DFQATT, SNEGSKA (reference sequence). The CDR3 consists of 14 residues. Trimming left V 7 bases short and J 5 bases short, with 19 bases between.

The table lists this clone with many counts. The V and J genes are TRBV2 and TRBJ1-3, with D unresolved. The CDR3 spans 13 residues. Germline V gene sequence: CDR1 SNHLY, CDR2 FYNNEI. V was clipped by 7 bases and J by 0 bases, with 7 bases between them. The CDR3 DNA follows: TGTGCCAGCATGGGGAGCTCTGGAAACACCATATATTTT. Translating it yields CASMGSSGNTIYF.

This clone was picked up many times. The rearrangement joins TRBV20-1 to TRBJ2-5; no definite D call. CDR3 length equals 11 residues. The germline V gene has CDR1 DFQATT and CDR2 SNEGSKA (reference sequence). The V and J ends lost 5 bases and 5 bases respectively, with 9 bases between them. CDR3 sequence (DNA): TGCAGTGCTCAGTGGATGGAGACCCAGTACTTC. Translated, it gives CSAQWMETQYF.

This clone was observed a handful of times. The genes are TRBV5-4 and TRBJ2-3; the match to TRBD1 covers 8 bases. The CDR3 is 16 residues long. Germline CDR1 reads SGHNT; CDR2 reads YYREEE (reference sequence). Trimming cost V 7 bases and J 0 bases; bases outside gene matches: 10. CDR3 nucleotides: TGTGCCAGCTCCCCAGGGGGCAGAACTAGCACAGATACGCAGTATTTT. The encoded protein is CASSPGGRTSTDTQYF.

Ten or more counts support this clone. The V call is TRBV24-1, the J call TRBJ1-2, with TRBD1 as a possible D gene (6 bases). CDR3 length equals 13 residues. Germline lookup yields CDR1 KGHDR and CDR2 SFDVKD. Deletions cut 4 bases from V and 4 bases from J, with 9 bases between. This CDR3 reads CATSDDRSYGYTF. CDR3 in DNA: TGTGCCACCAGTGACGACAGGTCCTATGGCTACACCTTC.

This clone was observed a few times. The J gene is TRBJ2-7, the V gene TRBV5-1; D could derive from TRBD1 or TRBD2 (5 bases each). CDR3 length: 15 residues. Germline V gene sequence: CDR1 SGHRS, CDR2 YFSETQ. V lost 0 bases, J lost 3 bases, and 13 bases lay in between. CDR3 nucleotides: TGCGCCAGCAGCTTGGGTGGGGGTTTTGGCTACGAGCAGTACTTC. Translation: CASSLGGGFGYEQYF. Full variable domain (outside the CDR3, taken from reference TRBV5-1 and TRBJ2-7): KAGVTQTPRYLIKTRGQQVTLSCSPISGHRSVSWYQQTPGQGLQFLFEYFSETQRNKGNFPGRFSGRQFSNSRSEMNVSTLELGDSALYLCASSLGGGFGYEQYFGPGTRLTVT.

This clone was seen only a few times. The V call is TRBV6-1, the J call TRBJ1-5; the D is unclear. The CDR3 is 15 residues long. Looked up from germline, CDR1 is MNHNS and CDR2 is SASEGT. V was pared by 6 bases and J by 2 bases, with 14 bases between. This CDR3 is CASSSTRTGNQPQHF. The CDR3 DNA is TGTGCCAGCAGCTCCACACGGACGGGCAATCAGCCCCAGCATTTT.

This clone appeared many times. Distinct nucleotide sequences in the sample also encode this CDR3. The CDR3 is CASNFRGPVTEAFF. The CDR3 DNA reads TGTGCCAGCAACTTTAGGGGGCCAGTCACTGAAGCTTTCTTT. The chain combines TRBV28 with TRBJ1-1; 7 nucleotides align to TRBD1. This CDR3 has 14 amino acids. The junction had 9 bases not matched to a gene; V was cut back by 7 bases and J by 4 bases. CDR1 and CDR2 (germline): MDHEN, SYDVKM. Full variable domain (remainder filled in from reference TRBV28 and TRBJ1-1): DVKVTQSSRYLVKRTGEKVFLECVQDMDHENMFWYRQDPGLGLRLIYFSYDVKMKEKGDIPEGYSVSREKKERFSLILESASTNQTSMYLCASNFRGPVTEAFFGQGTRLTVV.

DNA of the CDR3: TGTGCCAGCAGCCCCACGTCCGGGACAGAATCTGAAAAACTGTTTTTT. It yields the protein CASSPTSGTESEKLFF. This chain joins TRBV7-9 and TRBJ1-4; TRBD1 matches at 7 bases. Germline trimming cut 5 bases from V and 7 bases from J; bases unmatched to any gene: 13. The CDR3 runs 16 residues. Germline assignment: CDR1 SEHNR and CDR2 FQNEAQ (reference sequence).

This clone was found a few times. One base away lies a much larger clone, so this may be a sequencing read error. This chain uses TRBV10-3 with TRBJ2-3; D may be TRBD1 or TRBD2 (7 bases each). In germline, CDR1 is ENHRY, CDR2 SYGVKD. CDR3 length equals 14 residues. This CDR3 reads CATWGGQSTDRQYF. Here the CDR3 DNA reads TGTGCCACCTGGGGGGGACAGTCCACAGATAGGCAGTATTTT.

This clone was recorded a few times. The junction and the germline gene differ at one end; a read error may be behind it. V usage is TRBV6-1 and J usage is TRBJ2-2; 7 nucleotides align to TRBD1. CDR1 MNHNS and CDR2 SASEGT come from the germline V gene. The CDR3 has 16 residues. As DNA, the CDR3 is TGTGCCAGCATGAAGAGGACAGGTTGCGTCGCCGGGGAGCTCTTTTTT. Encoded protein: CASMKRTGCVAGELFF.

This clone occurred many times. This chain connects TRBV11-2 to TRBJ2-7, with D unclear. V lost 1 base and J lost 2, with 9 bases in between. Germline assignment: CDR1 SGHAT and CDR2 FQNNGV. This CDR3 spans 14 amino acids. CDR3 region: CASSLGSSTYEQYF. Here the CDR3 DNA reads TGTGCCAGCAGCTTAGGTTCCTCCACCTACGAGCAGTACTTC.

As regards this clone: Given a much more abundant clone one base away, this may be a read error. J is TRBJ2-3 and V is TRBV20-1; 7 positions match TRBD2. V was clipped by 3 bases and J by 2 bases; unmatched bases: 8. The CDR3 loop spans 15 amino acids. The germline V gene has CDR1 DFQATT and CDR2 SNEGSKA (reference sequence). The CDR3 region is CSASELLAHTDTQYF. In DNA, the CDR3 is TGCAGTGCTAGCGAGCTACTAGCGCACACAGATACGCAGTATTTT.

This clone was counted many times. The CDR3 coding sequence is TGTGCCACCAGTGATCCTTCGCCGACGGACAACCGGGTGCGAGAGACCCAGTACTTC. The encoded protein is CATSDPSPTDNRVRETQYF. The gene calls are TRBV24-1 and TRBJ2-5, with D perhaps matching TRBD1 (5 bases). Trimming removed 3 bases from V and 4 bases from J, with 26 bases in between. The CDR3 totals 19 residues. CDR1 and CDR2 (germline): KGHDR, SFDVKD.

This clone came up many times. V usage is TRBV4-2 and J usage is TRBJ1-3; D gene ambiguous. The CDR3 is made up of 15 amino acids. Germline V gene sequence: CDR1 LGHNA, CDR2 YNFKEQ. The V end was cut by 0 bases, the J end by 1 base, with 7 bases between. CDR3 in DNA: TGTGCCAGCAGCCAAGAGGCGGGGTCTGGAAACACCATATATTTT. The encoded protein is CASSQEAGSGNTIYF.

This clone has a single count. Relative to the germline gene, one junction end is altered; a read error may explain this. V gene TRBV20-1 combines with J gene TRBJ1-5, with TRBD1 identical over 9 bases. Germline V gene lookup returns CDR1 DFQATT and CDR2 SNEGSKA (reference sequence). CDR3 size: 15 residues. This CDR3 reads CSAATGGAGKQHQNF. For the CDR3, the DNA is TGCAGTGCAGCTACAGGGGGCGCAGGTAAACAGCACCAGAATTTT.

This clone was observed many times. The chain couples TRBV20-1 to TRBJ2-4; D unresolved. The CDR3 loop spans 16 amino acids. Per the germline V gene, CDR1 is DFQATT and CDR2 is SNEGSKA (reference sequence). The V end was cut by 3 bases, the J end by 0 bases, with 15 bases between. The CDR3 nucleotides read TGCAGTGCTAGGGGCGCTCGACGGGTAGCCAAAAACATTCAGTACTTC. It translates to CSARGARRVAKNIQYF.

This clone showed up just a few times. V is TRBV25-1 and J is TRBJ1-1, with 8 bases aligning to TRBD1. Germline CDR1 reads MGHDK; CDR2 reads SYGVNS. With V trimmed by 6 bases and J by 4 bases, 4 bases remained unmatched. CDR3 length: 13 residues. The CDR3 nucleotides read TGTGCCAGCAGAGGACAGGGATCCACTGAAGCTTTCTTT. Protein: CASRGQGSTEAFF.

A note on this clone: A much larger clone differs by one base, so this may be a read error. J is TRBJ2-1 and V is TRBV24-1, with 7 positions matching TRBD2. The CDR3 extends over 14 amino acids. Germline-derived CDR1 and CDR2 are KGHDR and SFDVKD. V was clipped by 7 bases and J by 6 bases; unmatched bases: 8. Here the CDR3 reads CATSPGLSSNEQFF. The CDR3 region has the DNA TGTGCCACCAGCCCGGGACTATCTTCCAATGAGCAGTTCTTC.

This clone was seen repeatedly, ten times or more. CDR3 amino acids: CSASKMTSGDNEQFF. In nucleotides, the CDR3 is TGCAGTGCTTCCAAGATGACTAGCGGAGACAATGAGCAGTTCTTC. This rearrangement joins TRBV20-1 to TRBJ2-1; 9 bases are shared with TRBD2. The germline CDR1 and CDR2 sequences are DFQATT and SNEGSKA (reference sequence). This CDR3 comprises 15 residues. V trimming: 5 bases; J trimming: 5 bases; junction bases outside the gene matches: 10.

Worth noting for this clone: This may arise from a read error, as a much more abundant clone is one base away. The rearrangement joins TRBV5-1 to TRBJ1-1; tentatively, D is TRBD1 (5 bases). Trimming shortened V by 6 bases and J by 0 bases, and 12 bases separated the two germline ends. This CDR3 contains 14 residues. The germline V gene encodes CDR1 SGHRS and CDR2 YFSETQ. The CDR3 protein is CASNGGWVNTEAFF. DNA for the CDR3: TGCGCCAGCAACGGGGGTTGGGTGAACACTGAAGCTTTCTTT. The complete variable domain, with remaining parts taken from reference TRBV5-1 and TRBJ1-1, reads KAGVTQTPRYLIKTRGQQVTLSCSPISGHRSVSWYQQTPGQGLQFLFEYFSETQRNKGNFPGRFSGRQFSNSRSEMNVSTLELGDSALYLCASNGGWVNTEAFFGQGTRLTVV.

This clone was observed a single time. A read error may explain this, as a much larger clone is one base away. The chain links TRBV20-1 to TRBJ1-1; D is ambiguous. The CDR3 has 15 residues. The germline V gene encodes CDR1 DFQATT and CDR2 SNEGSKA (reference sequence). The V end was cut by 1 base, the J end by 1 base, with 13 bases between. CDR3: CSARVVGGGNTEAFF. Here the CDR3 DNA reads TGCAGTGCTAGAGTGGTGGGCGGAGGGAACACTGAAGCTTTCTTT.

The CDR3 spells CASSTGTGGRKLFF. CDR3 coding DNA: TGTGCCAGCAGCACAGGGACAGGGGGCCGAAAACTGTTTTTT. The V and J genes are TRBV2 and TRBJ1-4, with 12 bases matching TRBD1. The V gene end was trimmed by 6 bases and the J gene end by 10 bases; junction bases not matched to a gene: 6. The germline V gene encodes CDR1 SNHLY and CDR2 FYNNEI. CDR3 size: 14 residues.

This clone was seen repeatedly, ten times or more. The chain joins TRBV12-3 or TRBV12-4 to TRBJ1-3, with 9 bases lining up with TRBD1. V shed 11 bases and J 3 bases; nucleotides not matched to a gene: 8. The CDR3 has 14 amino acids. The CDR3, as DNA: TGTGCCTCATTCACAGGGGGCATTGGAAACACCATATATTTT. This translates into CASFTGGIGNTIYF.